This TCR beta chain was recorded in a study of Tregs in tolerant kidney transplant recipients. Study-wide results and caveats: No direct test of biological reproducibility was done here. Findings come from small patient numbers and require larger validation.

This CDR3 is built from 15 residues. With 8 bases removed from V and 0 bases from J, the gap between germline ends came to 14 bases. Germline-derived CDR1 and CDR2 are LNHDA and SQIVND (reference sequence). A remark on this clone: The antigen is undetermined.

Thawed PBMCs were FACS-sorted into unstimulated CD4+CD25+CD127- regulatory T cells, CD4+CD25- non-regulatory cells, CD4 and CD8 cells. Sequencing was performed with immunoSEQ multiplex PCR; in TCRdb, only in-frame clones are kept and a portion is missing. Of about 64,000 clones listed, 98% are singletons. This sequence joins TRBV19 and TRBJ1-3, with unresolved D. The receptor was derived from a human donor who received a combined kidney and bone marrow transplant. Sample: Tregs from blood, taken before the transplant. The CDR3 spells CASHHGSRSGNTIYF. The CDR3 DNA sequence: TGTGCCAGTCATCACGGGTCCCGCTCTGGAAACACCATATATTTT. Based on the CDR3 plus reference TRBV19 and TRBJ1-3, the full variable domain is DGGITQSPKYLFRKEGQNVTLSCEQNLNHDAMYWYRQDPGQGLRLIYYSQIVNDFQKGDIAEGYSVSREKKESFPLTVTSAQKNPTAFYLCASHHGSRSGNTIYFGEGSWLTVV.